The source of this TCR beta chain is a study of T-cell memory formation after mild COVID-19. This clonotype was observed a handful of times. CDR1 is SGHVS and CDR2 is FNYEAQ in the germline V gene. The CDR3 is 15 residues long. V was pared by 5 bases and J by 4 bases, with 15 bases between. TCRdb re-called the 5' RACE reads with MiXCR, one entry per CDR3 protein. The sample lists 350,000 to 400,000 distinct CDR3 sequences; approximately 14% were seen once. V is TRBV7-6 and J is TRBJ1-3, with D perhaps TRBD1 (5 bases). The sequencing sample was made of PBMCs or a T cell subset sorted from them (not recorded which). The clonotype comes from a man between 18 and 35 years old who had mild COVID-19 (a few samples of this study predate the infection). Cell type and time point are not known. CDR3: CASSLGGEGGNTIYF. CDR3 sequence (DNA): TGTGCCAGCAGCCTGGGGGGGGAAGGAGGAAACACCATATATTTT.